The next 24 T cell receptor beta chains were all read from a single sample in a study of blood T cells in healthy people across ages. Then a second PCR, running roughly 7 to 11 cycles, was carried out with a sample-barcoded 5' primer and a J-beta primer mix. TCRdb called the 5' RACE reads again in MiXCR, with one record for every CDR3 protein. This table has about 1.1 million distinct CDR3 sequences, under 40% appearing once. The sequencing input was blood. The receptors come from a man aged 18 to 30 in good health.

In DNA form, the CDR3 reads TGCGCCAGCAGCTTGAAGGGACAGAGAGACAATGAGCAGTACTTC. It specifies CASSLKGQRDNEQYF. The chain links TRBV5-1 to TRBJ2-7; 7 nucleotides match TRBD1. Looked up from germline, CDR1 is SGHRS and CDR2 is YFSETQ. The CDR3 is 15 residues long. V shed 1 base, J shed 7 bases, and the junction held 11 bases outside the gene matches. Looking up the rest from reference TRBV5-1 and TRBJ2-7 gives the full variable domain: KAGVTQTPRYLIKTRGQQVTLSCSPISGHRSVSWYQQTPGQGLQFLFEYFSETQRNKGNFPGRFSGRQFSNSRSEMNVSTLELGDSALYLCASSLKGQRDNEQYFGPGTRLTVT.

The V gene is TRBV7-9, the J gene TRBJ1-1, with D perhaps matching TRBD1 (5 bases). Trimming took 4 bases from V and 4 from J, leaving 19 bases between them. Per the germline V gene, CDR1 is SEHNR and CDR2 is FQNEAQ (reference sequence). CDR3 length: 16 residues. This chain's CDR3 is CASSSTGAGGATEAFF. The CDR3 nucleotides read TGTGCCAGCAGCTCTACCGGGGCTGGGGGAGCCACTGAAGCTTTCTTT.

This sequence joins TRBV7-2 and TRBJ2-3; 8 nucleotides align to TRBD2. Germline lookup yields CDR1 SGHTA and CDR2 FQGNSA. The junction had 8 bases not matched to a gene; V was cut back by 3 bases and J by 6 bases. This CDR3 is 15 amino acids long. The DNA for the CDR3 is TGTGCCAGCAGCTTTAAGAGCGGGGGTGGGGATACGCAGTATTTT. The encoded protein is CASSFKSGGGDTQYF.

This CDR3 reads CASSPDRDTYNSPLHF. The CDR3 DNA reads TGCGCCAGCAGCCCGGACAGGGACACCTATAATTCACCCCTCCACTTT. V and J are TRBV5-1 and TRBJ1-6; 8 nucleotides match TRBD1. Germline V gives CDR1 SGHRS, CDR2 YFSETQ. Germline trimming cut 4 bases from V and 2 bases from J; bases unmatched to any gene: 5. CDR3 length equals 16 residues. Combining the CDR3 with reference TRBV5-1 and TRBJ1-6 gives the whole variable domain KAGVTQTPRYLIKTRGQQVTLSCSPISGHRSVSWYQQTPGQGLQFLFEYFSETQRNKGNFPGRFSGRQFSNSRSEMNVSTLELGDSALYLCASSPDRDTYNSPLHFGNGTRLTVT.

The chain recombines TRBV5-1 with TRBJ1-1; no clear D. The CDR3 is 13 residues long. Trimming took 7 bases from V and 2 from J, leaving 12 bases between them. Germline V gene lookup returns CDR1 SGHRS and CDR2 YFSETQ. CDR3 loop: CASALEGNTEAFF. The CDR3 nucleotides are TGCGCCAGCGCCCTTGAGGGTAACACTGAAGCTTTCTTT.

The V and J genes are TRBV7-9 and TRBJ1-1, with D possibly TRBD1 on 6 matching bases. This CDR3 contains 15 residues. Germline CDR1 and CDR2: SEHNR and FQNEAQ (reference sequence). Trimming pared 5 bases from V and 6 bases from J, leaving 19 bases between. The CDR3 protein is CASSLTQGPSAEAFF. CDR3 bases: TGTGCCAGCAGCCTAACACAGGGTCCGAGCGCTGAAGCTTTCTTT.

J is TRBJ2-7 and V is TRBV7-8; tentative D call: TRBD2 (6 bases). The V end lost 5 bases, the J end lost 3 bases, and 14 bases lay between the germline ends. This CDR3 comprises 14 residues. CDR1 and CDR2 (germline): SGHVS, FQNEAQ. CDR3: CASSPWTTNYEQYF. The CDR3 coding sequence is TGTGCCAGCAGCCCCTGGACTACCAACTACGAGCAGTACTTC.

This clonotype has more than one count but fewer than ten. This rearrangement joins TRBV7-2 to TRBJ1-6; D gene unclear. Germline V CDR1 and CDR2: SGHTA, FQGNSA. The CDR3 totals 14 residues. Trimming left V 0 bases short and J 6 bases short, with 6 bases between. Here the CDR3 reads CASSLARFNSPLHF. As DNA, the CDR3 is TGTGCCAGCAGCTTAGCGAGGTTTAATTCACCCCTCCACTTT. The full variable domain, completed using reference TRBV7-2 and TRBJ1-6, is GAGVSQSPSNKVTEKGKDVELRCDPISGHTALYWYRQSLGQGLEFLIYFQGNSAPDKSGLPSDRFSAERTGGSVSTLTIQRTQQEDSAVYLCASSLARFNSPLHFGNGTRLTVT.

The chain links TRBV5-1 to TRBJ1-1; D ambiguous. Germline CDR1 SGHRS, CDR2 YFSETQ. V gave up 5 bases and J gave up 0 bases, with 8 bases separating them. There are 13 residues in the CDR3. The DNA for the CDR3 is TGCGCCAGCAGGGGCGAGCTGAACACTGAAGCTTTCTTT. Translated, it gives CASRGELNTEAFF. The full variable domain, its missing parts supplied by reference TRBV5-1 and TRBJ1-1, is KAGVTQTPRYLIKTRGQQVTLSCSPISGHRSVSWYQQTPGQGLQFLFEYFSETQRNKGNFPGRFSGRQFSNSRSEMNVSTLELGDSALYLCASRGELNTEAFFGQGTRLTVV.

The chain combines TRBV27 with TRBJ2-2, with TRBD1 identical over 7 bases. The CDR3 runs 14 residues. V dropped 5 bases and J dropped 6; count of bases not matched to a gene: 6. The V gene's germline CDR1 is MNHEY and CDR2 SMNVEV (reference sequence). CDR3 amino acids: CASSPGRGSGELFF. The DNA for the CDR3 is TGTGCCAGCAGTCCCGGCAGGGGGTCCGGGGAGCTGTTTTTT.

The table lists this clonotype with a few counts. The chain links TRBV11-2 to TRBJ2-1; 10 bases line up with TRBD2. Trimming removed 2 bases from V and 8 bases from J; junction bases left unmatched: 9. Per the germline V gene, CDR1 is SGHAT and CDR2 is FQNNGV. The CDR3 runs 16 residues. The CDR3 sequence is CASSLYQGLAVDEQFF. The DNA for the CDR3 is TGTGCCAGCAGCTTATACCAAGGACTAGCGGTGGATGAGCAGTTCTTC.

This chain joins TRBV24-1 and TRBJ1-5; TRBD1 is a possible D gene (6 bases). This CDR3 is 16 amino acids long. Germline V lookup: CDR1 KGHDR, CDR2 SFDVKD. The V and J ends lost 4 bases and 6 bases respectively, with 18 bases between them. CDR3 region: CATSESAGQSGQPQHF. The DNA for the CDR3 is TGTGCCACCAGTGAGTCCGCCGGACAGTCTGGTCAGCCCCAGCATTTT.

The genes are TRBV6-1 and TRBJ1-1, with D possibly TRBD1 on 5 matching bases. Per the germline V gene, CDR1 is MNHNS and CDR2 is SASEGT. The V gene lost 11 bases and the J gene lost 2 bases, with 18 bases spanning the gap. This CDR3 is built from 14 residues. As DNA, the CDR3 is TGTGCCTTCCGTATCGCAGGGCCTAACACTGAAGCTTTCTTT. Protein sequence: CAFRIAGPNTEAFF.

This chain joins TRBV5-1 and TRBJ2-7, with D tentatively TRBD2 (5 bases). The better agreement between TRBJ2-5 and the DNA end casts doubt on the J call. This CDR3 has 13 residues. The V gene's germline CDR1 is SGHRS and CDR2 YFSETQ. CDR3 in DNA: TGCGCCAGCCAGAGAGGGAGCCGGGAGACCCAGTACTTC. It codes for CASQRGSRETQYF.

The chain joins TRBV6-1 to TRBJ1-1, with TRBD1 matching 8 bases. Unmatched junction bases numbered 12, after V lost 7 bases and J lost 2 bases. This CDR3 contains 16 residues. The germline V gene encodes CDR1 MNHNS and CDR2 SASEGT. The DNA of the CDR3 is TGTGCCAGCACCCTAGGACAGGGCTTTCAAAACACTGAAGCTTTCTTT. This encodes CASTLGQGFQNTEAFF.

The CDR3 coding sequence is TGCGCCAGCAGCCAAGATTGGGTAATGGGCACTGAAGCTTTCTTT. This sequence encodes CASSQDWVMGTEAFF. The rearrangement joins TRBV4-1 to TRBJ1-1; D call uncertain. Trimming pared 0 bases from V and 4 bases from J, leaving 12 bases between. The CDR3 consists of 15 residues. Germline CDR1 and CDR2: MGHRA and YSYEKL.

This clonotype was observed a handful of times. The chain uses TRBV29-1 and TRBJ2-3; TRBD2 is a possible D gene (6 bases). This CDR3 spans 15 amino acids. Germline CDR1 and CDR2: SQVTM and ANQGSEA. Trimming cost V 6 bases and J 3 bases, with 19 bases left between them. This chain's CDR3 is CSVAGGGIGTDTQYF. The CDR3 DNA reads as TGCAGCGTCGCTGGTGGGGGGATCGGAACAGATACGCAGTATTTT.

The chain's CDR3 is CSLQGGTEAFF. CDR3 DNA: TGCAGTCTCCAGGGGGGGACTGAAGCTTTCTTT. The chain is built from TRBV20-1 and TRBJ1-1; 7 bases align to TRBD1. J lost 5 bases, V lost 8 bases, and 5 bases had no gene match. The CDR3 is made up of 11 amino acids. The germline CDR1 and CDR2 sequences are DFQATT and SNEGSKA (reference sequence).

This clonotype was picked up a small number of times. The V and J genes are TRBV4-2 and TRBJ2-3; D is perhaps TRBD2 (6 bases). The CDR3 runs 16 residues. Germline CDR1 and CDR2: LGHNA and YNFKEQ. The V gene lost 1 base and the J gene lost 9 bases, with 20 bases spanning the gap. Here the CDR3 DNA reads TGTGCCAGCAGCCAAGCGCATAGCGGCGTGCCTGGGACGCAGTATTTT. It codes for CASSQAHSGVPGTQYF.

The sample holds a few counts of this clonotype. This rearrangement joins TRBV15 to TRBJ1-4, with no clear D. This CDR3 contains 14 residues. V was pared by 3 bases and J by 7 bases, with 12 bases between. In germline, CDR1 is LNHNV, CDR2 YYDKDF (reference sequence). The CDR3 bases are TGTGCCACCAGCAGGCTCCGGGAGAGTGAAAAACTGTTTTTT. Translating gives CATSRLRESEKLFF.

CDR3 sequence: CASSQSLGGYYNEQFF. In DNA, the CDR3 is TGTGCCAGCAGCCAATCACTAGGGGGCTACTACAATGAGCAGTTCTTC. This chain uses TRBV16 with TRBJ2-1; 7 positions agree with TRBD1. Germline V gives CDR1 KGHSY, CDR2 FQNENV. V shed 0 bases, J shed 3 bases, and the junction held 5 bases outside the gene matches. CDR3 length equals 16 residues.

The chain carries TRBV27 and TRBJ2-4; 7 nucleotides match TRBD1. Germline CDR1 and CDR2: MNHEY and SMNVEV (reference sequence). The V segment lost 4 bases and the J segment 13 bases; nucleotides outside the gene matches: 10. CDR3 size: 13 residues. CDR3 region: CASSSDRVEAQYF. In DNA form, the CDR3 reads TGTGCCAGCAGTTCCGACAGGGTAGAGGCCCAGTACTTC.

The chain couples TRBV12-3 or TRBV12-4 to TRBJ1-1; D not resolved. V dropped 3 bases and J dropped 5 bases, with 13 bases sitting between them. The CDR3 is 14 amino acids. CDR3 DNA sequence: TGTGCCAGCAGTTTCGTTCTAGAGAGGACTGAAGCTTTCTTT. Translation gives CASSFVLERTEAFF.

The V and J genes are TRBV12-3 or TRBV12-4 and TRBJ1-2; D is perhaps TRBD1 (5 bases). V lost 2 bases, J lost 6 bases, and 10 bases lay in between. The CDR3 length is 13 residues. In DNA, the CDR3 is TGTGCCAGCAGTTTACGCAGGGACCATGGCTACACCTTC. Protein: CASSLRRDHGYTF.